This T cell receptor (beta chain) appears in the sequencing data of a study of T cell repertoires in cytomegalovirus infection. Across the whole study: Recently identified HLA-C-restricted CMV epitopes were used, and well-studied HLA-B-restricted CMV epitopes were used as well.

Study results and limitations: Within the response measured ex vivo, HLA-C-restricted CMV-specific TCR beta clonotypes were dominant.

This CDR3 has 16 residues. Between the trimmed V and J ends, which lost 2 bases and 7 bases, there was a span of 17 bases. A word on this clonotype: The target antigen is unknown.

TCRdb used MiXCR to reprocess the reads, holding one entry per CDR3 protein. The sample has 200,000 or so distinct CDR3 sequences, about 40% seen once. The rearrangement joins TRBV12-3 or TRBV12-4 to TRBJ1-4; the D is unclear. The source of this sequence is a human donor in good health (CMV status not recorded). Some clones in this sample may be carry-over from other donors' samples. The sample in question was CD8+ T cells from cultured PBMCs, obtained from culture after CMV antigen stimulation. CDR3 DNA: TGTGCCAGCAGTTTAAATGGACCGCCCCCTAGTGAAAAACTGTTTTTT. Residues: CASSLNGPPPSEKLFF.